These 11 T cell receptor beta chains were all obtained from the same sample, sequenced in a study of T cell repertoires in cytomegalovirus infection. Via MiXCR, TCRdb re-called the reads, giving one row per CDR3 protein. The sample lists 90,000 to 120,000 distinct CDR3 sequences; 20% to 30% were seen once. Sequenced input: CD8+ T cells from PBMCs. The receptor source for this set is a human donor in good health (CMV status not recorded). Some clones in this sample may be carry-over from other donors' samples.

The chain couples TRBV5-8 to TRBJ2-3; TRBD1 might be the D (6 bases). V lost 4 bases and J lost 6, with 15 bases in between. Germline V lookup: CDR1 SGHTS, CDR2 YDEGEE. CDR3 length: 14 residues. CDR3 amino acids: CASSLRTVRDTQYF. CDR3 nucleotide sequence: TGTGCCAGCAGCCTTCGGACAGTCAGGGATACGCAGTATTTT.

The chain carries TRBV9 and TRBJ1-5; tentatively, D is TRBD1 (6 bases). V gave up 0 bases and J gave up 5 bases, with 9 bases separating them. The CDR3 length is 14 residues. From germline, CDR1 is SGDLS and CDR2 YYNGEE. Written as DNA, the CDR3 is TGTGCCAGCAGCGTAGGGACAGAGGATCAGCCCCAGCATTTT. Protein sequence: CASSVGTEDQPQHF.

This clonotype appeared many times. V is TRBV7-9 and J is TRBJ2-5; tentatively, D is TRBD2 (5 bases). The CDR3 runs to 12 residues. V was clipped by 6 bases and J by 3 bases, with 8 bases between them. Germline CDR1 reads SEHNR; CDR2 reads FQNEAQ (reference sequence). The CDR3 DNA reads TGTGCCAGCAGATCCGGGGAAGAGACCCAGTACTTC. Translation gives CASRSGEETQYF.

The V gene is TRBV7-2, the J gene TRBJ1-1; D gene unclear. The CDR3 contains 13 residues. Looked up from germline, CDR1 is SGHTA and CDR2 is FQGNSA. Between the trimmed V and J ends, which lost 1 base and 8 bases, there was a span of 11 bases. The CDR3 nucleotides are TGTGCCAGCAGCTTAGTCGAGACCGTGGAAGCTTTCTTT. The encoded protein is CASSLVETVEAFF.

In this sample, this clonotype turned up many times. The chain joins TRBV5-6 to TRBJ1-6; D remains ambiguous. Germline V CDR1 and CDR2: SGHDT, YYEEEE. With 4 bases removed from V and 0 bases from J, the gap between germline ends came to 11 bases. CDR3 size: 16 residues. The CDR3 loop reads CASSKGGDSYNSPLHF. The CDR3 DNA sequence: TGTGCCAGCAGCAAAGGCGGGGACTCCTATAATTCACCCCTCCACTTT.

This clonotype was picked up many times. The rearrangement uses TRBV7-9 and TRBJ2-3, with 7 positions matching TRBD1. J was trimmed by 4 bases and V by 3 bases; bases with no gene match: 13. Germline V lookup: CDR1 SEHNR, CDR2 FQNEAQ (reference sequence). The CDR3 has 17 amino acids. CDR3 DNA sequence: TGTGCCAGCAGCTTGACGGCCGGGACAGTTAAGGCAGATACGCAGTATTTT. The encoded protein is CASSLTAGTVKADTQYF. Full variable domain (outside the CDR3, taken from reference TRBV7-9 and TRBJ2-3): DTGVSQNPRHKITKRGQNVTFRCDPISEHNRLYWYRQTLGQGPEFLTYFQNEAQLEKSRLLSDRFSAERPKGSFSTLEIQRTEQGDSAMYLCASSLTAGTVKADTQYFGPGTRLTVL.

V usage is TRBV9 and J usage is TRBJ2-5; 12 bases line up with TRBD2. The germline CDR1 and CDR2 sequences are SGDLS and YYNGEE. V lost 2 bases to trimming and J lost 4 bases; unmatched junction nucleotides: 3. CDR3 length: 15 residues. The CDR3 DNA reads TGTGCCAGCAGCGTGACTAGCGGGAGAGGAGAGACCCAGTACTTC. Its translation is CASSVTSGRGETQYF. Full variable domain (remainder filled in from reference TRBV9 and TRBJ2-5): DSGVTQTPKHLITATGQRVTLRCSPRSGDLSVYWYQQSLDQGLQFLIQYYNGEERAKGNILERFSAQQFPDLHSELNLSSLELGDSALYFCASSVTSGRGETQYFGPGTRLLVL.

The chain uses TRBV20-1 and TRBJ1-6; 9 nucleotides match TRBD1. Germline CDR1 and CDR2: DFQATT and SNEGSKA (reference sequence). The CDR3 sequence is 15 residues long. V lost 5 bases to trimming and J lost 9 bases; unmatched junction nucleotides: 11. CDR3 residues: CSAGAGDRGSSPLHF. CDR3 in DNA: TGCAGTGCTGGGGCGGGCGACAGGGGGAGTTCACCCCTCCACTTT.

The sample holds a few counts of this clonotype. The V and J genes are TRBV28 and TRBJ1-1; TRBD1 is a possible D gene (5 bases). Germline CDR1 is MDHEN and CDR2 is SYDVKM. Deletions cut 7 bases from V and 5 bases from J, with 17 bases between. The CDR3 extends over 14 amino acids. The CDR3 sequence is CASTIGYGGTEAFF. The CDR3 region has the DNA TGTGCCAGCACCATAGGCTACGGGGGTACTGAAGCTTTCTTT.

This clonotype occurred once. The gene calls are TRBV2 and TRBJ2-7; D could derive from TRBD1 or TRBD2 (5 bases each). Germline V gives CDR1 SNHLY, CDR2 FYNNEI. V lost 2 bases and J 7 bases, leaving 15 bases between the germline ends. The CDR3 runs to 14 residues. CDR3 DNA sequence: TGTGCCAGCAGTGAATATGAGGGGTGGGGAGAGCAGTACTTC. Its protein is CASSEYEGWGEQYF.

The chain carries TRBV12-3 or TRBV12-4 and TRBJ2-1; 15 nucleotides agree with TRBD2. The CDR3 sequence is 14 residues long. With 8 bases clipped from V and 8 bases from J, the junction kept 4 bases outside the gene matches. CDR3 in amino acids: CASGTSGRLDEQFF. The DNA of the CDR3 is TGTGCCAGCGGGACTAGCGGGAGGTTAGATGAGCAGTTCTTC.